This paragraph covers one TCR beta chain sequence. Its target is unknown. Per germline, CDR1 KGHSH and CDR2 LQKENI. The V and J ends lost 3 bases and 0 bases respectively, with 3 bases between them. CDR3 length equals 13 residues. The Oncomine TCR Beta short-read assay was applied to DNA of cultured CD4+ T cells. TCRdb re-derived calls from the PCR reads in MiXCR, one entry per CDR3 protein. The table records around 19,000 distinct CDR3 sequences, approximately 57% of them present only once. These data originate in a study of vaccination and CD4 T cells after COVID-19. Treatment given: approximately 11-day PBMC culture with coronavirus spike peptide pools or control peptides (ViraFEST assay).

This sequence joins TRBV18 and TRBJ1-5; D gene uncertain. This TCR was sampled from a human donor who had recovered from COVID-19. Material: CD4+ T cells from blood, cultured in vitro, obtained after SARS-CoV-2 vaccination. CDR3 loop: CASSPDSNQPQHF. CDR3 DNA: TGTGCCAGCTCACCGGATAGCAATCAGCCCCAGCATTTT.